This T cell receptor (beta chain) is drawn from a study of T cell responses to AZD1222 COVID-19 vaccine. This CDR3 is built from 15 residues. Germline V gene data show CDR1 as SNHLY and CDR2 as FYNNEI. Germline trimming cut 6 bases from V and 6 bases from J; bases unmatched to any gene: 9. The data were produced by immunoSEQ multiplex PCR, yet TCRdb's version contains in-frame clones alone and is incomplete. The top ten clones hold roughly 3.5% of a sample with some 200,000 clones, 91% of them seen once. Turning to this clone: What it binds is not known.

The study's findings and limits: Dominant CD4 TCR responses targeted spike regions 160-218 and 743-854. Rises in breadth and depth of Spike-specific TCRs came after two AZD1222 doses. Baseline serology detected seropositivity in only six AZD1222 recipients. In a largely white British group with more females than males, clonal diversity was possibly underestimated.

The V call is TRBV2, the J call TRBJ1-5; 9 nucleotides agree with TRBD1. The receptor was isolated from an adult who received the AZD1222 COVID-19 vaccine. Sequences were derived from peripheral blood, sampled 28 days after the second AZD1222 dose. The CDR3 spells CASSDRDRAGQPQHF. CDR3 nucleotides: TGTGCCAGCAGCGACCGGGACAGGGCGGGTCAGCCCCAGCATTTT. The full variable domain, its missing parts supplied by reference TRBV2 and TRBJ1-5, is EPEVTQTPSHQVTQMGQEVILRCVPISNHLYFYWYRQILGQKVEFLVSFYNNEISEKSEIFDDQFSVERPDGSNFTLKIRSTKLEDSAMYFCASSDRDRAGQPQHFGDGTRLSIL.